The next 11 T cell receptor beta chains were all read from a single sample in a study of blood T cell repertoires in COVID-19. Some clones are missing from TCRdb's copy, which holds only in-frame ones; the method was immunoSEQ multiplex PCR. Among 110,000 or so clones, 81% were seen once, and the ten largest hold around a tenth. Sequenced: peripheral blood. The receptors were sampled from a woman in her seventies with acute or convalescent COVID-19.

The chain is built from TRBV27 and TRBJ2-1; the D is unclear. Germline V gene data show CDR1 as MNHEY and CDR2 as SMNVEV (reference sequence). The CDR3 sequence is 12 residues long. V was trimmed by 7 bases and J by 0 bases, leaving 4 bases between them. For the CDR3, the DNA is TGTGCCAGCACTAGCTCCTACAATGAGCAGTTCTTC. As protein: CASTSSYNEQFF.

The chain employs TRBV5-4 and TRBJ2-6, with D maybe TRBD1 (6 bases). The length of the CDR3 is 20 residues. Germline V gene sequence: CDR1 SGHNT, CDR2 YYREEE (reference sequence). Trimming took off 0 bases at V and 0 bases at J, with 19 bases between the two ends. The CDR3 protein is CASSLADRRNLPSGANVLTF. The DNA of the CDR3 is TGTGCCAGCAGCTTGGCTGACAGGCGAAACCTACCCTCTGGGGCCAACGTCCTGACTTTC.

The V call is TRBV18, the J call TRBJ2-1; 7 bases align to TRBD2. The CDR3 length is 16 residues. The ends lost 0 bases at V and 2 bases at J; junction bases unmatched: 4. Germline CDR1 and CDR2: KGHSH and LQKENI. The DNA for the CDR3 is TGTGCCAGCTCACCACCGCTGGGGGGGACCTACAATGAGCAGTTCTTC. It specifies CASSPPLGGTYNEQFF.

The chain couples TRBV19 to TRBJ1-4; D unresolved. Germline V CDR1 and CDR2: LNHDA, SQIVND (reference sequence). V lost 5 bases and J lost 0, with 13 bases in between. The CDR3 spans 16 residues. CDR3 DNA: TGTGCCAGTAGTCCCGACACTCCGACAACTAATGAAAAACTGTTTTTT. Protein sequence: CASSPDTPTTNEKLFF.

This sequence joins TRBV11-2 and TRBJ2-7; maybe TRBD2 (6 bases). Trimming shortened V by 1 base and J by 6 bases, and 25 bases separated the two germline ends. The germline gives CDR1 SGHAT, CDR2 FQNNGV. This CDR3 comprises 18 residues. CDR3 nucleotides: TGTGCCAGCAGCTTAGTAACTGTGACGGGAGTGCCTTCTGGCGAGCAGTACTTC. Amino acids: CASSLVTVTGVPSGEQYF.

The genes are TRBV9 and TRBJ1-4; 7 bases agree with TRBD1. This CDR3 region has 15 residues. Germline V gene data show CDR1 as SGDLS and CDR2 as YYNGEE. Germline trimming cut 3 bases from V and 3 bases from J; bases unmatched to any gene: 5. The CDR3 coding sequence is TGTGCCAGCAGCGCCAGGGGGACATCTAATGAAAAACTGTTTTTT. Translated, it gives CASSARGTSNEKLFF. Combining the CDR3 with reference TRBV9 and TRBJ1-4 gives the whole variable domain DSGVTQTPKHLITATGQRVTLRCSPRSGDLSVYWYQQSLDQGLQFLIQYYNGEERAKGNILERFSAQQFPDLHSELNLSSLELGDSALYFCASSARGTSNEKLFFGSGTQLSVL.

This clone was observed a single time. The chain has TRBV7-9 and TRBJ2-1, with 7 bases that match TRBD2. The V gene end was trimmed by 5 bases and the J gene end by 8 bases; junction bases not matched to a gene: 6. Germline V gene lookup returns CDR1 SEHNR and CDR2 FQNEAQ (reference sequence). The CDR3 is 13 residues long. This CDR3 reads CASSHTSEDEQFF. CDR3 DNA sequence: TGTGCCAGCAGCCACACTAGCGAAGATGAGCAGTTCTTC.

The gene calls are TRBV4-1 and TRBJ1-1; D perhaps matches TRBD1 (6 bases). V lost 2 bases and J 11 bases, leaving 18 bases between the germline ends. CDR3 size: 14 residues. Germline V gene lookup returns CDR1 MGHRA and CDR2 YSYEKL. In nucleotides, the CDR3 is TGCGCCAGCAGCCAAAAGGGGGTCGGGGACGGGGCTTTCTTT. Its translation is CASSQKGVGDGAFF.

V and J are TRBV2 and TRBJ2-1, with a possible D match to TRBD1 (5 bases). Germline loops: CDR1 SNHLY, CDR2 FYNNEI. The V and J ends lost 8 bases and 7 bases respectively, with 18 bases between them. The CDR3 has 14 residues. DNA for the CDR3: TGTGCCAGCTCAGGGATGACAGCAAGGAATGAGCAGTTCTTC. Amino acids: CASSGMTARNEQFF.

This sequence joins TRBV7-2 and TRBJ1-6; no definite D call. Looked up from germline, CDR1 is SGHTA and CDR2 is FQGNSA. The length of the CDR3 is 15 residues. The V and J ends lost 3 bases and 5 bases respectively, with 11 bases between them. In DNA, the CDR3 is TGTGCCAGCAGCTTCACCCGACGGGATAATTCACCCCTCCACTTT. This codes for CASSFTRRDNSPLHF.

V gene TRBV29-1 combines with J gene TRBJ2-7; TRBD1 matches 7 bases. The V segment lost 7 bases and the J segment 3 bases; nucleotides outside the gene matches: 9. CDR1 SQVTM and CDR2 ANQGSEA come from the germline V gene. This CDR3 has 13 residues. The CDR3 loop reads CSAAGTDYYEQYF. The CDR3 DNA is TGCAGCGCCGCCGGGACAGATTACTACGAGCAGTACTTC.